The clone carrying this T cell receptor (beta chain) was observed many times. Its target is not known. The data are from a study of T cells in Graves' hyperthyroidism and ophthalmopathy. Study outcomes and limitations: Ophthalmopathy was model-predicted a median roughly six months pre-onset. Blood also carried most thyroid clonotypes expanded above 0.001.

J gave up 5 bases and V 5 bases, and 6 bases lay outside the gene matches. The CDR3 has 13 residues. Amplified TCR beta CDR3 regions came from RNA transcripts. HTBI primers were employed in a first-round RT-PCR of the TCR CDR3. A single record per CDR3 protein comes from TCRdb applying MiXCR to the multiplex PCR reads. Of roughly 750,000 distinct CDR3 sequences detected, about a sixth appear once; the ten largest clones hold around 8%. Patients were excluded because of uncontrolled infection, other autoimmune disease, pregnancy or lactation. PBMCs came from more than 8.5 ml fresh peripheral blood. Input material: blood. The TCR originated in a man aged 18 to 29 with Graves' hyperthyroidism. The genes are TRBV12-3 or TRBV12-4 and TRBJ2-7; 7 bases are shared with TRBD2. The CDR3 sequence: CASSPTLANEQYF. For the CDR3, the DNA is TGTGCCAGCAGTCCCACACTAGCGAACGAGCAGTACTTC.